A single sample is the source of the 22 T cell receptor beta chains below, sequenced in a study of human T cells and chemical hapten exposure. Via MiXCR, TCRdb re-called the RACE reads, giving one row per CDR3 protein. The data contain approximately 34,000 distinct CDR3 sequences, more than 6% of them singletons. Time point denoted: patch test 1, 2 weeks after DPC sensitization. Specified treatment: therapeutic diphenylcyclopropenone sensitization with weekly scalp DPC. Researchers extracted total RNA from unfractionated whole blood. The sample was whole blood, taken in connection with sensitization to the hapten diphenylcyclopropenone (DPC). These receptors all stem from a young woman with alopecia areata. Some clones in this sample may be carry-over from other donors' samples.

The table lists this clonotype with a few counts. This chain connects TRBV4-1 to TRBJ1-3; D is ambiguous. Between the trimmed V and J ends, which lost 5 bases and 4 bases, there was a span of 12 bases. The length of the CDR3 is 14 residues. Germline V gives CDR1 MGHRA, CDR2 YSYEKL. CDR3 bases: TGCGCCAGCAGCTATGAGGGCGCCGGAAACACCATATATTTT. It codes for CASSYEGAGNTIYF.

J is TRBJ2-3 and V is TRBV6-2 or TRBV6-3, with TRBD1 matching over 7 bases. Germline V CDR1 and CDR2: MNHEY, SVGEGT. This CDR3 is 17 amino acids long. V was clipped by 6 bases and J by 5 bases; unmatched bases: 17. The CDR3 DNA is TGTGCCAGCAGCCCTTACCCGGCACAGGGGCGTCAAGATACGCAGTATTTT. Amino acid sequence: CASSPYPAQGRQDTQYF.

This clonotype was picked up many times. As DNA, the CDR3 is TGTGCCAGCAGTATGGGCCTCTCCTCTGGGGCCAACGTCCTGACTTTC. This sequence encodes CASSMGLSSGANVLTF. The chain joins TRBV28 to TRBJ2-6, with D unresolved. V was clipped by 5 bases and J by 0 bases, with 11 bases between them. The length of the CDR3 is 16 residues. From germline, CDR1 is MDHEN and CDR2 SYDVKM.

J is TRBJ1-1 and V is TRBV7-9, with 10 bases fitting TRBD1. Germline V gene sequence: CDR1 SEHNR, CDR2 FQNEAQ (reference sequence). The CDR3 is 15 residues long. The V and J ends lost 2 bases and 6 bases, in that order; junction bases with no gene match: 6. The CDR3, as DNA: TGTGCCAGCAGCTTACAGCTCGGGACAGGGGCTGAAGCTTTCTTT. Translated, it gives CASSLQLGTGAEAFF.

The J gene is TRBJ1-2, the V gene TRBV27, with TRBD1 identical over 7 bases. Germline trimming cut 3 bases from V and 5 bases from J; bases unmatched to any gene: 9. The V gene's germline CDR1 is MNHEY and CDR2 SMNVEV (reference sequence). CDR3 size: 15 residues. The CDR3 here is CASSFFKGALYGYTF. As DNA, the CDR3 is TGTGCCAGCAGTTTCTTTAAGGGGGCTTTATATGGCTACACCTTC.

The table lists this clonotype with many counts. The genes are TRBV10-3 and TRBJ1-1; TRBD1 matches at 7 bases. The CDR3 has 14 residues. The germline gives CDR1 ENHRY, CDR2 SYGVKD. V was clipped by 3 bases and J by 0 bases; unmatched bases: 1. The CDR3 region has the DNA TGTGCCATCAGTGAACAGGGGATGAACACTGAAGCTTTCTTT. It specifies CAISEQGMNTEAFF.

The chain combines TRBV28 with TRBJ2-3; D gene unclear. CDR1 MDHEN and CDR2 SYDVKM come from the germline V gene. With 7 bases removed from V and 4 bases from J, the gap between germline ends came to 18 bases. CDR3 length equals 15 residues. DNA of the CDR3: TGTGCCAGCACCCCACAGCTAGAGTATCCAGATACGCAGTATTTT. Amino acids: CASTPQLEYPDTQYF.

Sample share makes this clonotype medium-sized. The chain links TRBV5-5 to TRBJ2-5, with D possibly called TRBD1 or TRBD2 (5 bases each). The CDR3 has 13 amino acids. V was pared by 3 bases and J by 1 base, with 7 bases between. CDR1 SGHKS and CDR2 YYEKEE come from the germline V gene (reference sequence). The CDR3 region has the DNA TGTGCCAGCAGCTGGGACCCCCAAGAGACCCAGTACTTC. Translating gives CASSWDPQETQYF.

The chain combines TRBV14 with TRBJ2-5; no firm D call. The length of the CDR3 is 13 residues. Germline-derived CDR1 and CDR2 are SGHDN and FVKESK. Trimming cost V 1 base and J 2 bases, with 5 bases left between them. CDR3: CASSQVLQETQYF. The CDR3 DNA follows: TGTGCCAGCAGCCAAGTTCTTCAAGAGACCCAGTACTTC.

This clonotype turned up a few times. V usage is TRBV19 and J usage is TRBJ1-6; D ambiguous. Germline lookup yields CDR1 LNHDA and CDR2 SQIVND (reference sequence). V shed 4 bases and J shed 7 bases, with 8 bases lying between them. This CDR3 comprises 13 residues. The CDR3 DNA sequence: TGTGCCAGTAGTAATTTCGGAAATTCACCCCTCCACTTT. Translation gives CASSNFGNSPLHF.

The gene calls are TRBV30 and TRBJ2-2, with D hard to call. The length of the CDR3 is 15 residues. Germline V gene lookup returns CDR1 GTSNPN and CDR2 SVGIG (reference sequence). The V end lost 2 bases, the J end lost 9 bases, and 19 bases lay between the germline ends. CDR3 amino acids: CAWSTPGPRTRELFF. The CDR3 DNA follows: TGTGCCTGGAGTACTCCGGGCCCACGGACCCGGGAGCTGTTTTTT.

This clonotype was seen more than once but under ten times. The rearrangement links TRBV12-3 or TRBV12-4 to TRBJ1-1, with TRBD1 identical over 7 bases. CDR3 size: 11 residues. Trimming cost V 3 bases and J 8 bases; bases outside gene matches: 0. CDR3 in amino acids: CASSLTGEAFF. CDR3 coding DNA: TGTGCCAGCAGTTTGACAGGGGAAGCTTTCTTT.

This clonotype has at least ten counts. V and J are TRBV5-5 and TRBJ2-3; the D is unclear. Germline lookup yields CDR1 SGHKS and CDR2 YYEKEE (reference sequence). V dropped 6 bases and J dropped 1 base, with 12 bases sitting between them. The CDR3 has 14 amino acids. CDR3 loop: CASTEGYRTDTQYF. The CDR3 bases are TGTGCCAGCACCGAAGGGTACCGCACAGATACGCAGTATTTT.

This clonotype was seen ten or more times. The V gene is TRBV12-3 or TRBV12-4, the J gene TRBJ2-3; D not resolved. CDR3 length: 13 amino acids. With 6 bases removed from V and 6 bases from J, the gap between germline ends came to 13 bases. The CDR3 loop reads CASSHGRRDTQYF. The CDR3 DNA reads TGTGCCAGCAGCCATGGACGTCGGGATACGCAGTATTTT.

By sample share, this clonotype is medium-sized. The chain links TRBV6-1 to TRBJ1-5, with D tentatively TRBD1 (5 bases). Germline loops: CDR1 MNHNS, CDR2 SASEGT. The CDR3 is made up of 12 amino acids. V shed 7 bases and J shed 2 bases, with 6 bases lying between them. Here the CDR3 DNA reads TGTGCCAGCATGGGGGGCAATCAGCCCCAGCATTTT. It yields the protein CASMGGNQPQHF.

V usage is TRBV5-1 and J usage is TRBJ2-6; 8 bases map to TRBD1. The length of the CDR3 is 19 residues. Germline assignment: CDR1 SGHRS and CDR2 YFSETQ. V lost 4 bases and J lost 1; bases outside the gene matches: 13. The CDR3 protein is CASSPAWTGILSGANVLTF. The DNA of the CDR3 is TGCGCCAGCAGCCCTGCCTGGACAGGGATTCTATCTGGGGCCAACGTCCTGACTTTC. Full variable domain (outside the CDR3, taken from reference TRBV5-1 and TRBJ2-6): KAGVTQTPRYLIKTRGQQVTLSCSPISGHRSVSWYQQTPGQGLQFLFEYFSETQRNKGNFPGRFSGRQFSNSRSEMNVSTLELGDSALYLCASSPAWTGILSGANVLTFGAGSRLTVL.

The sample holds a few counts of this clonotype. The rearrangement links TRBV10-3 to TRBJ2-5; D call uncertain. V lost 0 bases to trimming and J lost 2 bases, with 10 bases between them. The germline CDR1 and CDR2 sequences are ENHRY and SYGVKD. The CDR3 is made up of 15 amino acids. The CDR3 is CAISESRVQQETQYF. The CDR3 region has the DNA TGTGCCATCAGTGAGTCGAGAGTCCAGCAAGAGACCCAGTACTTC.

The chain links TRBV15 to TRBJ1-2; D remains unclear. Trimming took 0 bases from V and 0 from J, leaving 8 bases between them. In germline, CDR1 is LNHNV, CDR2 YYDKDF (reference sequence). The CDR3 has 15 residues. The CDR3 nucleotides are TGTGCCACCAGCAGAGATTACGGATCTAACTATGGCTACACCTTC. This encodes CATSRDYGSNYGYTF.

With respect to this clonotype: A much larger clone is a single base away; this may be a read error. The chain combines TRBV7-2 with TRBJ1-1; tentatively, D is TRBD1 (5 bases). Germline V gene lookup returns CDR1 SGHTA and CDR2 FQGNSA. Trimming left V 3 bases short and J 3 bases short, with 14 bases between. This CDR3 has 15 residues. The CDR3 DNA sequence: TGTACCAGCAGCTTGGCAGGAGTCAGGGACACTGAAGCTTTCTTT. Protein product: CTSSLAGVRDTEAFF.

There are a few counts of this clonotype. The J gene is TRBJ2-5, the V gene TRBV11-2, with D perhaps TRBD2 (7 bases). The V end was cut by 1 base, the J end by 5 bases, with 11 bases between. CDR3 size: 14 residues. Germline values: CDR1 SGHAT, CDR2 FQNNGV. In nucleotides, the CDR3 is TGTGCCAGCAGCTTAGGGGGGGGGCCGGAGACCCAGTACTTC. It translates to CASSLGGGPETQYF.

This clonotype has only a few counts. This rearrangement joins TRBV2 to TRBJ1-1; unclear D gene. CDR3 length equals 13 residues. Deletions cut 7 bases from V and 2 bases from J, with 11 bases between. From germline, CDR1 is SNHLY and CDR2 FYNNEI. CDR3 region: CASIGGINTEAFF. DNA for the CDR3: TGTGCCAGCATTGGAGGAATCAACACTGAAGCTTTCTTT.

This clonotype was seen repeatedly, ten times or more. CDR3 region: CASTIQGRDIGNTIYF. CDR3 coding DNA: TGTGCCAGCACGATTCAGGGGAGAGATATCGGAAACACCATATATTTT. The chain combines TRBV18 with TRBJ1-3, with a possible D match to TRBD1 (6 bases). V lost 8 bases to trimming and J lost 4 bases, with 21 bases between them. Per germline, CDR1 KGHSH and CDR2 LQKENI. The CDR3 is 16 residues long.